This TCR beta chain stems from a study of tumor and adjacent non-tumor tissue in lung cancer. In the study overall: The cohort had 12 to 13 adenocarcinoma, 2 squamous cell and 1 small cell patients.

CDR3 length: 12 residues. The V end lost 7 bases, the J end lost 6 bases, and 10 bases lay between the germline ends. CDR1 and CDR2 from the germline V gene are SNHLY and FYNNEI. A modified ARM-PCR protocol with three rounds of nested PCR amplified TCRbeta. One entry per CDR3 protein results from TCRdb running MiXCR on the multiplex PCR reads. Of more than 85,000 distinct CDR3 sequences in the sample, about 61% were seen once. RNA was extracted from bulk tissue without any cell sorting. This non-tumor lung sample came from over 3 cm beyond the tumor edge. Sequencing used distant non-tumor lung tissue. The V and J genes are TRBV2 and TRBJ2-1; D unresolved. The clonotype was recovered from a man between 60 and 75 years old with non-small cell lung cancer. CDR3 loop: CASMVGRNEQFF. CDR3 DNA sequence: TGTGCCAGCATGGTAGGGCGCAATGAGCAGTTCTTC. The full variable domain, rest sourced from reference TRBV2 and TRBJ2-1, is EPEVTQTPSHQVTQMGQEVILRCVPISNHLYFYWYRQILGQKVEFLVSFYNNEISEKSEIFDDQFSVERPDGSNFTLKIRSTKLEDSAMYFCASMVGRNEQFFGPGTRLTVL.